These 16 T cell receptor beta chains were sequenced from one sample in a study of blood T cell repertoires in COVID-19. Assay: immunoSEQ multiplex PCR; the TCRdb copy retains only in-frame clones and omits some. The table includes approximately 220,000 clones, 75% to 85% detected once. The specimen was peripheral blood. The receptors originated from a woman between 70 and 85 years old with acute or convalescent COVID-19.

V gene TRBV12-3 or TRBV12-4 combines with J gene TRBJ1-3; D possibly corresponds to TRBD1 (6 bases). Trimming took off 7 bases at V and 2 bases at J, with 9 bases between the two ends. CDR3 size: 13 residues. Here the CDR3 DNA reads TGTGCCAGCACCGGACAGCCTGGAAACACCATATATTTT. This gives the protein CASTGQPGNTIYF.

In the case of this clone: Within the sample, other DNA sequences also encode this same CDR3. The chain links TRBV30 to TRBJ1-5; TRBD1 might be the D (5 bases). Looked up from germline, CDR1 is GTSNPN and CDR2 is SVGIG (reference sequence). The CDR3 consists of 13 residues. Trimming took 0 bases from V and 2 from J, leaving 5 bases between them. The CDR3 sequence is CAWSVGGNQPQHF. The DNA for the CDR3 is TGTGCCTGGAGTGTAGGGGGCAATCAGCCCCAGCATTTT.

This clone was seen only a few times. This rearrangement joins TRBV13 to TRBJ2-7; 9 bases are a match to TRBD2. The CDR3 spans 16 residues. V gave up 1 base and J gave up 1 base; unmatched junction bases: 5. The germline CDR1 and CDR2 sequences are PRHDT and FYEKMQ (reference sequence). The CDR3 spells CASSLEGGGESYEQYF. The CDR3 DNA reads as TGTGCCAGCAGCTTAGAAGGCGGGGGGGAATCCTACGAGCAGTACTTC.

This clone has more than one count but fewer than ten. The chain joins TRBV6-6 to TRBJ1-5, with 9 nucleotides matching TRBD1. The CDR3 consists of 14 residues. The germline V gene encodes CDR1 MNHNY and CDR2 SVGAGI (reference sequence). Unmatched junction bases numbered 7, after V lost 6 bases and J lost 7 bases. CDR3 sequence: CASRGQGSAQPQHF. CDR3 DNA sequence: TGTGCCAGCAGGGGACAGGGTAGCGCCCAGCCCCAGCATTTT.

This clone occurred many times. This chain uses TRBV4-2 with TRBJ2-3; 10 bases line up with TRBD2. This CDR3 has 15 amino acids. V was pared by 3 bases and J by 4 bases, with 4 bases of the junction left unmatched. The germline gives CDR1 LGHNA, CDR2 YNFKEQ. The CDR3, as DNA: TGTGCCAGCAGCCATAGTAGCGGGGGGCCAGATACGCAGTATTTT. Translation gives CASSHSSGGPDTQYF.

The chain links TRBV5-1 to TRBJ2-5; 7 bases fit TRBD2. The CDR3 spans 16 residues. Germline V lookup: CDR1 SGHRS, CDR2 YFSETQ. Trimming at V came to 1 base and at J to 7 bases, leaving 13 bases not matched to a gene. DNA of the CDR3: TGCGCCAGCAGCTTGTTTGGGGACTACCCCGTCCCGACCCAGTACTTC. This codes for CASSLFGDYPVPTQYF. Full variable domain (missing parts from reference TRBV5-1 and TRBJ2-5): KAGVTQTPRYLIKTRGQQVTLSCSPISGHRSVSWYQQTPGQGLQFLFEYFSETQRNKGNFPGRFSGRQFSNSRSEMNVSTLELGDSALYLCASSLFGDYPVPTQYFGPGTRLLVL.

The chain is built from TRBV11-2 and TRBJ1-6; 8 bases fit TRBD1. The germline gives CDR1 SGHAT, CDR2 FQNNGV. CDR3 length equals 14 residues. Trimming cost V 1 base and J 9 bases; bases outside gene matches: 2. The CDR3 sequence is CASSLAGGGSPLHF. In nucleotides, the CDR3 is TGTGCCAGCAGCTTAGCAGGGGGCGGTTCACCCCTCCACTTT.

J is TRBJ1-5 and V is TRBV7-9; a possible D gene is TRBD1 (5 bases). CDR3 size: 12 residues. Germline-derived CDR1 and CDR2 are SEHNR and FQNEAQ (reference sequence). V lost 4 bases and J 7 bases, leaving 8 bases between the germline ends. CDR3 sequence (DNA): TGTGCCAGCAGCTATGGGGCCCAGCCCCAGCATTTT. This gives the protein CASSYGAQPQHF.

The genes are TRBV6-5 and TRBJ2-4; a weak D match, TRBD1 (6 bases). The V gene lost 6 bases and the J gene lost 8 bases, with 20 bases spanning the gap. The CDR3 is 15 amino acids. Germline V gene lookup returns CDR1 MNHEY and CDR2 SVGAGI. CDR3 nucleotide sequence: TGTGCCAGCAGCATCTTACAGGGTTCATCGGACATTCAGTACTTC. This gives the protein CASSILQGSSDIQYF.

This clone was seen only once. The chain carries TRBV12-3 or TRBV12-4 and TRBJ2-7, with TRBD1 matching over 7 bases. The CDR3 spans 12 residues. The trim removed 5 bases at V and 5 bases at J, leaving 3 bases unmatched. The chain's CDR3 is CASSQQGNEQYF. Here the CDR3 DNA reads TGTGCCAGCAGTCAACAGGGGAACGAGCAGTACTTC.

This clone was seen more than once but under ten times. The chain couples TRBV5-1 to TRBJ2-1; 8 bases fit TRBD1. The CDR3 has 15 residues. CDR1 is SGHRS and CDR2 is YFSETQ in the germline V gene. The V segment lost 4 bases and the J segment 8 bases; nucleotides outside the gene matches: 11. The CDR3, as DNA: TGCGCCAGCAGCCTACAGGGGGACTGGTACTATGAGCAGTTCTTC. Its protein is CASSLQGDWYYEQFF. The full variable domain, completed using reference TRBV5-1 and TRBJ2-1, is KAGVTQTPRYLIKTRGQQVTLSCSPISGHRSVSWYQQTPGQGLQFLFEYFSETQRNKGNFPGRFSGRQFSNSRSEMNVSTLELGDSALYLCASSLQGDWYYEQFFGPGTRLTVL.

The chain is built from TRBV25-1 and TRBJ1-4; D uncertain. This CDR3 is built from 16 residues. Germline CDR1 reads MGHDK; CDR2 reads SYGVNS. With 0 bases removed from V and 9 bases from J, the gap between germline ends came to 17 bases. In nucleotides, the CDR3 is TGTGCCAGCAGTGAATATGAGGTCAGCCGAGCGAAAAAACTGTTTTTT. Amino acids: CASSEYEVSRAKKLFF. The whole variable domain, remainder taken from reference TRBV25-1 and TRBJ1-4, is EADIYQTPRYLVIGTGKKITLECSQTMGHDKMYWYQQDPGMELHLIHYSYGVNSTEKGDLSSESTVSRIRTEHFPLTLESARPSHTSQYLCASSEYEVSRAKKLFFGSGTQLSVL.

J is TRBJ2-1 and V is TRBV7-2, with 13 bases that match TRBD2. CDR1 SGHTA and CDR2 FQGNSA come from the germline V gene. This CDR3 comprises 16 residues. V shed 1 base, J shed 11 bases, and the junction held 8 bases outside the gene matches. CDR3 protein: CASSLVLGLAGVQQFF. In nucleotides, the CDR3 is TGTGCCAGCAGCTTAGTTCTAGGACTAGCGGGGGTACAGCAGTTCTTC.

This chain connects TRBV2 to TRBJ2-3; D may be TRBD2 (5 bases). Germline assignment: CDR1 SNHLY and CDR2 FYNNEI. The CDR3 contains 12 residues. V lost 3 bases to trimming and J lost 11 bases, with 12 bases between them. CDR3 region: CASSDFRERQYF. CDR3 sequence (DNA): TGTGCCAGCAGTGATTTTCGGGAAAGGCAGTATTTT.

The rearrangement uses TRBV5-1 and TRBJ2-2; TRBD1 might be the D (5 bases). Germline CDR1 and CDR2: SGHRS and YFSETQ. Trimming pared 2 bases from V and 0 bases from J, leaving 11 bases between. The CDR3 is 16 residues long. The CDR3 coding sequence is TGCGCCAGCAGCTTTGACAGAATTCCGAACACCGGGGAGCTGTTTTTT. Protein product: CASSFDRIPNTGELFF.

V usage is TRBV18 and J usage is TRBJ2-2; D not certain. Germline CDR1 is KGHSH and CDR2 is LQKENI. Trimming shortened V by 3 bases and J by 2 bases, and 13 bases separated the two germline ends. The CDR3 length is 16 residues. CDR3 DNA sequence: TGTGCCAGCTCACCGCCCAACACGTTCAACACCGGGGAGCTGTTTTTT. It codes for CASSPPNTFNTGELFF.